This paragraph covers one TCR beta chain sequence. The sample is drawn from a study of shared T cell receptors in the human thymus. The CDR3 has 16 residues. Germline CDR1 is LGHNA and CDR2 is YSLEER. Trimming removed 0 bases at V and 4 bases at J, with 13 bases between. Clones were read by immunoSEQ multiplex PCR, and TCRdb kept only the in-frame ones, dropping some. The table includes about 660,000 clones, about 87% detected once. These data were also filed under a second study, of human thymus T cells. That work adds: Healthy Finnish infants undergoing corrective surgery for congenital heart defects provided the donor material. Resections that were taken during corrective heart surgery supplied the thymus tissue.

The sample taken for sequencing was thymocytes. This receptor was taken from a boy in the first two years of life with a congenital heart defect. This rearrangement joins TRBV4-3 to TRBJ2-1; possible D gene TRBD1, 6 bases. The CDR3: CASSQDWGRGYNEQFF. In DNA, the CDR3 is TGCGCCAGCAGCCAAGATTGGGGCAGGGGATACAATGAGCAGTTCTTC.